A selection of T cell receptor beta chains follows, all from one sample in a study of CD8 T cells in Susac syndrome. Each CDR3 protein gets one entry after TCRdb re-called the immunoSEQ multiplex PCR reads with MiXCR. Seen here are about 280,000 distinct CDR3 sequences, around 84% observed once, and the top ten hold 0.11%. The sequencing input was CD8+ T cells from PBMCs. The receptors were gathered from a human donor with multiple sclerosis. Each CDR3 is given with its conserved first and last residue. D genes are given only for firm matches. Clone size is not always given. Where it is, it says once, few, many or a class for expanded clones.

TRBV27,-,TRBJ1-1,-,CASSSLDRRNEAFF,TGTGCCAGCAGTTCACTGGACAGACGTAATGAAGCTTTCTTT
TRBV6-4,-,TRBJ2-1,-,CASSDFGAREQFF,TGTGCCAGCAGTGACTTCGGGGCCCGGGAGCAGTTCTTC
TRBV12-3/TRBV12-4,-,TRBJ2-1,TRBD1,CASTRTGAEQFF,TGTGCCAGCACTAGAACAGGGGCTGAGCAGTTCTTC
TRBV20-1,-,TRBJ2-1,TRBD1,CSLWTGEYNEQFF,TGCAGCCTATGGACAGGGGAATACAATGAGCAGTTCTTC
TRBV15,-,TRBJ2-5,-,CATSVQGSETQYF,TGTGCCACCAGCGTCCAGGGAAGCGAGACCCAGTACTTC
TRBV9,-,TRBJ2-3,-,CASSVEGSSTDTQYF,TGTGCCAGCAGCGTAGAGGGCAGCAGCACAGATACGCAGTATTTT
TRBV7-6,-,TRBJ1-1,TRBD1,CASSMGQGDTEAFF,TGTGCCAGCAGCATGGGACAGGGGGACACTGAAGCTTTCTTT
TRBV5-1,-,TRBJ2-7,-,CASSFTLGPGSEQYF,TGCGCCAGCAGCTTCACCCTCGGCCCGGGCAGCGAGCAGTACTTC
TRBV5-6,-,TRBJ1-1,TRBD1,CASSYDRVWTEAFF,TGTGCCAGCAGCTATGACAGGGTTTGGACTGAAGCTTTCTTT
TRBV27,-,TRBJ2-1,TRBD2,CASHLAGGRSEQFF,TGTGCCAGCCATCTAGCGGGAGGTAGGAGTGAGCAGTTCTTC
TRBV14,-,TRBJ1-1,-,CASSQVKTEAFF,TGTGCCAGCAGCCAAGTGAAAACTGAAGCTTTCTTT
TRBV4-1,-,TRBJ2-3,-,CASSHPGTGSTDTQYF,TGCGCCAGCAGCCACCCCGGGACTGGAAGCACAGATACGCAGTATTTT
TRBV3-1,-,TRBJ2-1,TRBD2,CASSRSDWREGPHNEQFF,TGTGCCAGCAGCCGATCAGATTGGCGGGAGGGCCCCCACAATGAGCAGTTCTTC
TRBV28,-,TRBJ2-7,-,CASSLARSHEQYF,TGTGCCAGCAGTTTGGCCAGGAGCCACGAGCAGTACTTC
TRBV6-5,-,TRBJ1-3,TRBD1,CASSSGRTGGHGNTIYF,TGTGCCAGCAGTTCGGGGCGCACAGGGGGCCATGGAAACACCATATATTTT
TRBV6-5,-,TRBJ1-1,-,CASFTRVDTEAFF,TGTGCCAGTTTCACGAGGGTGGACACTGAAGCTTTCTTT
TRBV7-9,-,TRBJ2-1,-,CASSPRTGNHNF,TGTGCCAGCAGCCCACGGACTGGTAACCACAATTTC
TRBV20-1,-,TRBJ2-7,TRBD2,CSARAPLTSGGEQYF,TGCAGTGCTAGAGCCCCTCTAACTAGCGGCGGCGAGCAGTACTTC
TRBV28,once,TRBJ1-1,-,CASTPSNMNTEAFF,TGTGCCAGCACTCCTTCAAACATGAACACTGAAGCTTTCTTT
TRBV10-3,-,TRBJ2-2,TRBD1,CAISGILGQGNTGELFF,TGTGCCATCAGTGGGATACTGGGACAGGGGAACACCGGGGAGCTGTTTTTT
TRBV4-1,-,TRBJ2-5,-,CASSQDTGARETQYF,TGCGCCAGCAGCCAAGATACGGGGGCTCGGGAGACCCAGTACTTC
TRBV28,-,TRBJ2-4,TRBD2,CASSLRLALAKNIQYF,TGTGCCAGCAGTTTACGACTAGCGTTAGCCAAAAACATTCAGTACTTC
TRBV11-2,once,TRBJ2-7,TRBD2,CASSLELAGNYEQYF,TGTGCCAGCAGCTTAGAACTAGCGGGTAACTACGAGCAGTACTTC
TRBV7-6,-,TRBJ1-2,-,CASSPEYGGRYYGYTF,TGTGCCAGCAGCCCAGAATATGGAGGGAGGTACTATGGCTACACCTTC
TRBV6-6,-,TRBJ2-2,TRBD2,CASTRGEGTGELFF,TGTGCCAGCACCCGGGGGGAGGGCACCGGGGAGCTGTTTTTT
TRBV20-1,-,TRBJ2-1,-,CSARDRAELSYNEQFF,TGCAGTGCTAGAGATCGTGCGGAGCTCTCCTACAATGAGCAGTTCTTC
TRBV10-3,-,TRBJ1-2,-,CAIKVDYGYTF,TGTGCCATCAAGGTTGACTATGGCTACACCTTC
TRBV7-9,-,TRBJ2-2,-,CASSSPDGQVIGELFF,TGTGCCAGCAGCTCACCCGACGGGCAGGTTATCGGGGAGCTGTTTTTT
TRBV5-1,few,TRBJ2-7,-,CASSLRESAYEQYF,TGCGCCAGCAGCTTAAGGGAGAGTGCCTACGAGCAGTACTTC
TRBV9,-,TRBJ1-4,-,CASSGGRRNEKLFF,TGTGCCAGCAGCGGCGGACGCCGTAATGAAAAACTGTTTTTT
TRBV12-3/TRBV12-4,once,TRBJ2-7,-,CASSPNGPLSDEQYF,TGTGCCAGCAGTCCCAACGGACCCCTATCCGACGAGCAGTACTTC
TRBV10-1,-,TRBJ1-2,-,CASSEPSWGRKDNYGYTF,TGCGCCAGCAGTGAGCCCTCCTGGGGGCGAAAAGATAACTATGGCTACACCTTC
TRBV30,-,TRBJ2-7,-,CAWKGPINPSEQYF,TGTGCCTGGAAGGGTCCGATAAATCCCTCCGAGCAGTACTTC
TRBV3-1,-,TRBJ2-1,TRBD2,CASSHERLAGGHVVNEQFF,TGTGCCAGCAGCCATGAAAGACTAGCGGGAGGGCACGTCGTCAATGAGCAGTTCTTC
TRBV6-5,-,TRBJ1-2,-,CASSYYDPRIRAYGYTF,TGTGCCAGCAGTTACTATGATCCACGGATAAGGGCCTATGGCTACACCTTC
TRBV11-2,-,TRBJ2-3,-,CASSQTGTDTQYF,TGTGCCAGCAGCCAAACTGGCACAGATACGCAGTATTTT
TRBV20-1,-,TRBJ1-2,-,CSARDSGQGRYGYAF,TGCAGTGCTAGAGATTCCGGGCAGGGACGGTATGGCTACGCCTTC
TRBV7-9,-,TRBJ1-1,-,CASSFPSPANTEAFF,TGTGCCAGCAGCTTTCCATCTCCAGCGAACACTGAAGCTTTCTTT
TRBV25-1,-,TRBJ1-1,-,CASSDGRNTEAFF,TGTGCCAGCAGCGATGGACGGAACACTGAAGCTTTCTTT
TRBV19,-,TRBJ1-3,-,CASTDRQNSGNTIYF,TGTGCCAGTACTGACCGACAGAACTCTGGAAACACCATATATTTT
TRBV30,-,TRBJ2-1,TRBD2,CAWSFSGLAHEQFF,TGTGCCTGGAGTTTTTCGGGACTAGCCCATGAGCAGTTCTTC
TRBV7-3,-,TRBJ1-4,-,CASSFGSPGMNEKLFF,TGTGCCAGCAGCTTTGGGTCTCCAGGCATGAATGAAAAACTGTTTTTT
TRBV5-4,-,TRBJ2-7,TRBD2,CACYSRTSEEIVF,TGTGCCTGTTACTCGAGGACTAGCGAGGAAATAGTCTTC
TRBV25-1,few,TRBJ2-7,-,CASSVSRTAYEQYF,TGTGCCAGCAGTGTCTCTCGGACAGCCTACGAGCAGTACTTC
TRBV10-3,-,TRBJ2-1,-,CAISVQDSDEQFF,TGTGCCATCAGTGTTCAGGATTCGGATGAGCAGTTCTTC
TRBV27,-,TRBJ2-4,-,CASSLGSGTRGNIQYF,TGTGCCAGCAGTTTGGGTTCCGGGACAAGGGGAAACATTCAGTACTTC
TRBV9,-,TRBJ2-7,TRBD2,CASSVGLAGGEQYF,TGTGCCAGCAGCGTCGGACTAGCGGGAGGCGAGCAGTACTTC
TRBV7-3,-,TRBJ2-1,-,CASSQIHLGEQFF,TGTGCCAGCAGCCAGATTCATTTGGGTGAGCAGTTCTTC
TRBV6-5,-,TRBJ2-3,-,CASSHQSTPTSRGDTQYF,TGTGCCAGCAGTCACCAATCCACCCCGACTAGTCGCGGAGATACGCAGTATTTT